The 3 T cell receptor beta chains in this list originate from one sample, sequenced in a study of blood T cell repertoires in COVID-19. The assay was immunoSEQ multiplex PCR, and TCRdb's table has in-frame clones only and misses some. Of fewer than 150,000 clones in the sample, 86% are singletons; the top ten hold about 18%. Sample: peripheral blood. These receptors came from a woman aged 45-60 years who had recovered from COVID-19.

The chain joins TRBV6-2 or TRBV6-3 to TRBJ2-3; 9 nucleotides line up with TRBD2. CDR3 length: 15 residues. Germline trimming cut 6 bases from V and 6 bases from J; bases unmatched to any gene: 10. Per the germline V gene, CDR1 is MNHEY and CDR2 is SVGEGT. This CDR3 reads CASSTGLAGSDTQYF. The DNA for the CDR3 is TGTGCCAGCAGCACGGGACTAGCCGGTTCGGATACGCAGTATTTT.

This clone was observed once. This sequence joins TRBV2 and TRBJ1-1; D perhaps matches TRBD1 (6 bases). CDR1 and CDR2 (germline): SNHLY, FYNNEI. Trimming shortened V by 6 bases and J by 8 bases, and 19 bases separated the two germline ends. CDR3 length: 14 amino acids. In nucleotides, the CDR3 is TGTGCCAGCAGCTTCGCGACAGGCGCGGTGGAAGCTTTCTTT. This sequence encodes CASSFATGAVEAFF.

This chain connects TRBV4-3 to TRBJ2-7; 13 bases align to TRBD2. This CDR3 is built from 15 residues. From germline, CDR1 is LGHNA and CDR2 YSLEER. V lost 3 bases, J lost 4 bases, and 3 bases stayed unmatched. The CDR3 DNA reads TGCGCCAGCAGCCAGGGACTAGCGGGGAATTACGAGCAGTACTTC. Protein sequence: CASSQGLAGNYEQYF.